The 13 T cell receptor beta chains presented below share a single source sample, sequenced in a study of T cell changes during pregnancy in multiple sclerosis. Libraries were prepared by immunoSEQ multiplex PCR; TCRdb keeps only in-frame clonotypes and omits some of them. The data show 65,000 to 95,000 clones, around 91% seen once. The sequencing here drew on peripheral blood, taken before pregnancy. Receptors were obtained from a female donor with multiple sclerosis, enrolled in a pregnancy study.

The chain recombines TRBV5-8 with TRBJ1-1; 8 positions match TRBD1. The CDR3 has 16 amino acids. V dropped 4 bases and J dropped 10; count of bases not matched to a gene: 18. Germline V gives CDR1 SGHTS, CDR2 YDEGEE. The CDR3 reads CASSMSKRTGRLGAFF. In DNA, the CDR3 is TGTGCCAGCAGCATGAGTAAAAGGACAGGGCGGTTGGGAGCTTTCTTT.

V and J are TRBV19 and TRBJ1-6, with D possibly TRBD1 on 5 matching bases. Between the trimmed V and J ends, which lost 6 bases and 0 bases, there was a span of 6 bases. The CDR3 covers 14 residues. Germline assignment: CDR1 LNHDA and CDR2 SQIVND (reference sequence). The CDR3 is CASRTASYNSPLHF. The CDR3 coding sequence is TGTGCCAGTAGGACAGCCTCCTATAATTCACCCCTCCACTTT.

The V call is TRBV28, the J call TRBJ2-3; 8 bases are a match to TRBD2. CDR3 length: 12 amino acids. The ends lost 6 bases at V and 13 bases at J; junction bases unmatched: 9. Germline values: CDR1 MDHEN, CDR2 SYDVKM. This chain's CDR3 is CASRGTRFPEYF. In DNA form, the CDR3 reads TGTGCCAGCAGGGGGACTAGGTTCCCCGAGTATTTT.

This clone was picked up one time. CDR3 in DNA: TGTGCCAGCAGCGCCGGGACAGGGGAATATGAGCAGTTCTTC. Translation: CASSAGTGEYEQFF. V usage is TRBV7-6 and J usage is TRBJ2-1, with 10 bases fitting TRBD1. V dropped 5 bases and J dropped 8; count of bases not matched to a gene: 6. This CDR3 is 14 amino acids long. Germline V gene lookup returns CDR1 SGHVS and CDR2 FNYEAQ.

The V call is TRBV7-9, the J call TRBJ2-3; maybe TRBD2 (6 bases). V lost 4 bases and J 1 base, leaving 6 bases between the germline ends. The CDR3 loop spans 13 amino acids. Germline CDR1 SEHNR, CDR2 FQNEAQ (reference sequence). CDR3 amino acids: CASSSSGTDTQYF. CDR3 nucleotides: TGTGCCAGCAGCTCTAGCGGCACAGATACGCAGTATTTT.

The V call is TRBV18, the J call TRBJ2-7, with D tentatively TRBD1 (5 bases). Germline CDR1 reads KGHSH; CDR2 reads LQKENI. This CDR3 has 15 residues. Trimming took 2 bases from V and 1 from J, leaving 12 bases between them. This CDR3 reads CASSPGVGVSYEQYF. In DNA form, the CDR3 reads TGTGCCAGCTCACCAGGGGTAGGGGTGTCCTACGAGCAGTACTTC. Together with reference TRBV18 and TRBJ2-7, the CDR3 gives the full variable domain: NAGVMQNPRHLVRRRGQEARLRCSPMKGHSHVYWYRQLPEEGLKFMVYLQKENIIDESGMPKERFSAEFPKEGPSILRIQQVVRGDSAAYFCASSPGVGVSYEQYFGPGTRLTVT.

The chain joins TRBV30 to TRBJ1-1, with unresolved D. Germline CDR1 is GTSNPN and CDR2 is SVGIG (reference sequence). Between the trimmed V and J ends, which lost 4 bases and 4 bases, there was a span of 13 bases. The CDR3 length is 13 residues. CDR3 bases: TGTGCCTGGAAATTAGCAGCGAGCACTGAAGCTTTCTTT. This translates into CAWKLAASTEAFF.

Only a few counts were recorded for this clone. The chain's CDR3 is CASSRGRDQPQHF. CDR3 coding DNA: TGTGCCAGCTCTAGGGGGCGTGATCAGCCCCAGCATTTT. V is TRBV19 and J is TRBJ1-5; 7 bases line up with TRBD1. Germline V gene sequence: CDR1 LNHDA, CDR2 SQIVND (reference sequence). J lost 5 bases, V lost 9 bases, and 7 bases had no gene match. The CDR3 runs to 13 residues. The entire variable domain, with the rest obtained from reference TRBV19 and TRBJ1-5, is as follows: DGGITQSPKYLFRKEGQNVTLSCEQNLNHDAMYWYRQDPGQGLRLIYYSQIVNDFQKGDIAEGYSVSREKKESFPLTVTSAQKNPTAFYLCASSRGRDQPQHFGDGTRLSIL.

In this sample, this clone turned up a few times. The chain couples TRBV19 to TRBJ1-2; D may be TRBD1 (6 bases). CDR1 is LNHDA and CDR2 is SQIVND in the germline V gene (reference sequence). The CDR3 is 13 amino acids. Trimming shortened V by 3 bases and J by 3 bases, and 8 bases separated the two germline ends. CDR3 loop: CASSIAGDYGYTF. The CDR3 coding sequence is TGTGCCAGTAGTATCGCAGGGGACTATGGCTACACCTTC.

Here the CDR3 reads CASSQDLRRSYRYNEQFF. CDR3 nucleotide sequence: TGCGCCAGCAGCCAAGATCTACGGAGGTCATATCGATACAATGAGCAGTTCTTC. The chain couples TRBV4-3 to TRBJ2-1, with D possibly matching TRBD2 (5 bases). Per the germline V gene, CDR1 is LGHNA and CDR2 is YSLEER. The CDR3 has 18 amino acids. V lost 0 bases and J 4 bases, leaving 19 bases between the germline ends.

CDR3 in amino acids: CASSIASREDEAFF. CDR3 coding DNA: TGTGCCAGTAGTATAGCCTCACGAGAGGATGAAGCTTTCTTT. The rearrangement uses TRBV19 and TRBJ1-1; no clear D gene. V was shortened by 1 base and J by 7 bases, with 13 bases between the two germline ends. The germline CDR1 and CDR2 sequences are LNHDA and SQIVND (reference sequence). The length of the CDR3 is 14 residues.

Only one count was recorded for this clone. The rearrangement joins TRBV6-1 to TRBJ1-1; maybe TRBD1 (5 bases). This CDR3 spans 13 amino acids. Germline V gene lookup returns CDR1 MNHNS and CDR2 SASEGT. With 2 bases removed from V and 1 base from J, the gap between germline ends came to 5 bases. The CDR3 here is CASSERGNTEAFF. The CDR3 region has the DNA TGTGCCAGCAGTGAAAGGGGGAACACTGAAGCTTTCTTT.

V is TRBV27 and J is TRBJ2-1; 10 bases are a match to TRBD2. V dropped 4 bases and J dropped 9; count of bases not matched to a gene: 12. CDR1 MNHEY and CDR2 SMNVEV come from the germline V gene (reference sequence). This CDR3 has 16 amino acids. CDR3 in amino acids: CASSSERGGRQGEQFF. The DNA of the CDR3 is TGTGCCAGCAGTTCCGAGCGGGGGGGCCGACAGGGTGAGCAGTTCTTC.